This T cell receptor (beta chain) was found in a study of OX40 agonist ivuxolimab in advanced cancers. Study overall: The eligibility criteria allowed prior anti-PD-1, anti-PD-L1 or anti-CTLA-4 therapy, and about 40% had some.

Study-wide results and limits: Partial responders at 0.1-3.0 mg/kg showed near-lowest clonal expansion. It was not determined which antigens were specifically recognized by the peripheral T cells that had undergone clonal expansion. Some nonresponders additionally presented with little normalized T-cell clonal expansion.

The method was immunoSEQ multiplex PCR; TCRdb's version includes in-frame clones alone and lacks a portion of them. This table holds about 60,000 clones, around 83% found once. A remark on this clone: Its antigen is unidentified.

CDR1 is LGHNT, CDR2 FRNRAP, per germline. V lost 5 bases and J 7 bases, leaving 12 bases between the germline ends. The CDR3 runs to 13 residues. Sequenced material: CD4+ or CD8+ T cells sorted from blood, taken in a trial of the OX40 agonist ivuxolimab. This receptor was taken from an adult with an advanced solid tumor such as melanoma, head and neck, liver or kidney cancer. The genes are TRBV12-5 and TRBJ1-5; tentatively, D is TRBD1 (5 bases). This CDR3 is CASGAGGVQPQHF. CDR3 nucleotides: TGTGCTAGTGGTGCGGGAGGGGTCCAGCCCCAGCATTTT.